This T cell receptor (beta chain) is from a study of control samples from healthy donors and cancer patients. The CDR3 extends over 15 amino acids. V dropped 4 bases and J dropped 6 bases, with 17 bases sitting between them. Germline lookup yields CDR1 SGHRS and CDR2 YFSETQ. Measured with immunoSEQ multiplex PCR; TCRdb has only the in-frame clones, and not every one. The data contain some 150,000 clones, nearly 96% of them singletons. This receptor was obtained from a woman aged 30 to 39 in good health. The specimen sequenced was blood. V gene TRBV5-1 combines with J gene TRBJ1-3; possible D gene TRBD1, 5 bases. This CDR3 reads CASSPAEGQVNTIYF. The CDR3 bases are TGCGCCAGCAGCCCCGCCGAGGGGCAAGTAAACACCATATATTTT.